These 2 T cell receptor beta chains originate from one sample sequenced in a study of blood T cell repertoires in COVID-19 (dated by TCRdb to about 2020). The library was made by the immunoSEQ multiplex PCR assay. Held by TCRdb, this immuneACCESS table contains in-frame sequences only and omits some clones. Under half of the omission traces to an unresolved V gene where checked; the cause of the rest is unknown. Present in this sample are about 170,000 clones, about 90% of which were seen just once. Around 4.6% of the sample is taken by the ten largest. Input material: peripheral blood. These receptors all stem from a man between 25 and 39 years old with COVID-19, enrolled during active disease.

The chain is built from TRBV27 and TRBJ1-2; the D gene is possibly TRBD1 (5 bases). Trimming stripped 6 bases from V and 8 bases from J, with 19 bases between. Germline assignment: CDR1 MNHEY and CDR2 SMNVEV (reference sequence). The CDR3 contains 14 residues. The CDR3 DNA reads TGTGCCAGCAGGCCGGGGAGGGGCGCGGGGGGCTACACCTTC. Translating it yields CASRPGRGAGGYTF.

The chain links TRBV28 to TRBJ1-5, with 9 bases lining up with TRBD1. Germline V gene lookup returns CDR1 MDHEN and CDR2 SYDVKM. The CDR3 consists of 16 residues. J gave up 6 bases and V 0 bases, and 6 bases lay outside the gene matches. The CDR3 sequence is CASSLWGGQGTQPQHF. The CDR3 DNA is TGTGCCAGCAGTTTATGGGGGGGACAGGGTACTCAGCCCCAGCATTTT.